These 22 T cell receptor beta chains were all obtained from the same sample, sequenced in a study of cytomegalovirus exposure and HLA in healthy donors. The study ran its PCR with 60 Vbeta and 13 Jbeta primers. This table comes from immunoSEQ multiplex PCR, and its TCRdb copy is limited to in-frame clones, with some not included. The profile covers around 130,000 clones, with 70% to 90% appearing a single time and around 2% taken by the ten largest. The sample comprised PBMCs. The source of these receptors is a man aged 35 to 55 in good health and CMV-seronegative.

The chain links TRBV27 to TRBJ2-6, with D tentatively TRBD1 (6 bases). Trimming cost V 5 bases and J 2 bases, with 13 bases left between them. The CDR3 sequence is 16 residues long. CDR1 and CDR2 (germline): MNHEY, SMNVEV (reference sequence). The CDR3 nucleotides read TGTGCCAGCAGTCCCCGGACAGCCCCTGGGGCCAACGTCCTGACTTTC. This encodes CASSPRTAPGANVLTF. Based on the CDR3 plus reference TRBV27 and TRBJ2-6, the full variable domain is EAQVTQNPRYLITVTGKKLTVTCSQNMNHEYMSWYRQDPGLGLRQIYYSMNVEVTDKGDVPEGYKVSRKEKRNFPLILESPSPNQTSLYFCASSPRTAPGANVLTFGAGSRLTVL.

V and J are TRBV19 and TRBJ2-1; 9 bases match TRBD1. The CDR3 has 16 residues. J gave up 3 bases and V 6 bases, and 9 bases lay outside the gene matches. The germline gives CDR1 LNHDA, CDR2 SQIVND (reference sequence). The CDR3 is CASSPEGQGLYNEQFF. CDR3 coding DNA: TGTGCCAGTAGCCCCGAGGGACAGGGCCTCTACAATGAGCAGTTCTTC.

V gene TRBV6-5 combines with J gene TRBJ2-7; 10 nucleotides align to TRBD1. After removal of 3 bases from V and 5 bases from J, the junction contained 10 bases not matched to a gene. The CDR3 has 16 amino acids. The germline CDR1 and CDR2 sequences are MNHEY and SVGAGI. CDR3 sequence: CASSYTPGQGFHEQYF. CDR3 in DNA: TGTGCCAGCAGTTATACGCCGGGACAGGGGTTCCACGAGCAGTACTTC.

As regards this clone: The junction departs from the called germline gene at one end, perhaps through a read error. This chain uses TRBV15 with TRBJ2-1; D might be TRBD1 (6 bases). CDR1 is LNHNV, CDR2 YYDKDF, per germline (reference sequence). The CDR3 is 13 amino acids. The CDR3 sequence: CATSREGAGPGLF. The CDR3 DNA sequence: TGTGCCACCAGCAGAGAGGGGGCGGGCCCCGGGCTCTTC. The full variable domain, completed using reference TRBV15 and TRBJ2-1, is DAMVIQNPRYQVTQFGKPVTLSCSQTLNHNVMYWYQQKSSQAPKLLFHYYDKDFNNEADTPDNFQSRRPNTSFCFLDIRSPGLGDTAMYLCATSREGAGPGLFGPGTRLTVL.

The chain couples TRBV6-5 to TRBJ2-3, with D possibly TRBD2 on 6 matching bases. The CDR3 is 15 residues long. With 1 base removed from V and 4 bases from J, the gap between germline ends came to 12 bases. Germline V gene lookup returns CDR1 MNHEY and CDR2 SVGAGI. CDR3 sequence: CASSYWAGRADTQYF. In DNA, the CDR3 is TGTGCCAGCAGTTACTGGGCCGGGAGAGCAGATACGCAGTATTTT.

This clone has only a few counts. V and J are TRBV6-6 and TRBJ2-3; possible D gene TRBD1, 6 bases. The germline V and J ends were trimmed by 0 bases and 2 bases, with 12 bases remaining between them. This CDR3 comprises 16 residues. Germline V lookup: CDR1 MNHNY, CDR2 SVGAGI (reference sequence). CDR3 amino acids: CASSYSARGNTDTQYF. Written as DNA, the CDR3 is TGTGCCAGCAGTTACTCGGCGAGGGGGAACACAGATACGCAGTATTTT.

This clone appeared a single time. The chain links TRBV7-8 to TRBJ2-1, with 8 bases identical to TRBD1. Germline V gene data show CDR1 as SGHVS and CDR2 as FQNEAQ. V dropped 1 base and J dropped 4; count of bases not matched to a gene: 3. CDR3 length: 15 amino acids. The CDR3 DNA follows: TGTGCCAGCAGCTTAGAGACAGGGGCGTACAATGAGCAGTTCTTC. Its protein product is CASSLETGAYNEQFF.

This chain joins TRBV9 and TRBJ2-1, with 9 bases that match TRBD1. The germline V gene encodes CDR1 SGDLS and CDR2 YYNGEE. CDR3 length equals 16 residues. V lost 3 bases, J lost 9 bases, and 13 bases stayed unmatched. The CDR3 DNA follows: TGTGCCAGCAGCGCCGACAGGGGGAATGTTGGGGGTGAGCAGTTCTTC. Its translation is CASSADRGNVGGEQFF.

This clone is a singleton in its sample. The gene calls are TRBV18 and TRBJ2-7; TRBD2 agrees at 8 bases. V shed 6 bases, J shed 3 bases, and the junction held 4 bases outside the gene matches. CDR1 is KGHSH and CDR2 is LQKENI in the germline V gene. This CDR3 region has 13 residues. CDR3 amino acids: CASSLGTSYEQYF. The CDR3 nucleotides read TGTGCCAGCTCCCTCGGGACTAGCTACGAGCAGTACTTC.

The V gene is TRBV6-1, the J gene TRBJ2-3, with 8 bases fitting TRBD1. Germline CDR1 MNHNS, CDR2 SASEGT. Unmatched junction bases numbered 7, after V lost 6 bases and J lost 2 bases. The CDR3 runs to 15 residues. CDR3 coding DNA: TGTGCCAGCAGAATACAGGGGGGTTCCACAGATACGCAGTATTTT. Its protein is CASRIQGGSTDTQYF.

The J gene is TRBJ1-6, the V gene TRBV6-6; tentatively, D is TRBD1 (6 bases). The CDR3 length is 15 residues. CDR1 MNHNY and CDR2 SVGAGI come from the germline V gene (reference sequence). V shed 1 base and J shed 7 bases, with 11 bases lying between them. The CDR3 bases are TGTGCCAGCAGTTACTTGACAGGCGGCAATTCACCCCTCCACTTT. Translated: CASSYLTGGNSPLHF.

The chain is built from TRBV9 and TRBJ1-3; no definite D call. The germline gives CDR1 SGDLS, CDR2 YYNGEE. The CDR3 extends over 15 amino acids. V was cut by 1 base and J by 2 bases, with 10 bases left in between. In DNA form, the CDR3 reads TGTGCCAGCAGCGTAAAAGGAGGTGCTGGAAACACCATATATTTT. Its translation is CASSVKGGAGNTIYF.

The chain couples TRBV7-2 to TRBJ2-5; 8 bases match TRBD2. The trim removed 3 bases at V and 3 bases at J, leaving 3 bases unmatched. Germline values: CDR1 SGHTA, CDR2 FQGNSA. CDR3 length equals 14 residues. Here the CDR3 reads CASSLFSGEETQYF. DNA of the CDR3: TGTGCCAGCAGCTTGTTTAGCGGGGAAGAGACCCAGTACTTC.

Points on this clone: Mismatch with germline at one junction end may stem from a read error. J is TRBJ2-6 and V is TRBV29-1; 7 bases fit TRBD2. Germline assignment: CDR1 SQVTM and CDR2 ANQGSEA. The CDR3 spans 16 residues. The CDR3 DNA sequence: TGCAGCGCCTGGGGGGGAGGGAGCTCTGGGGCCAACGGCCTGACTTTC. Protein: CSAWGGGSSGANGLTF.

The rearrangement joins TRBV4-1 to TRBJ1-2; D may be TRBD1 (5 bases). The V and J ends lost 1 base and 13 bases respectively, with 19 bases between them. The CDR3 loop spans 14 amino acids. Germline CDR1 is MGHRA and CDR2 is YSYEKL. As DNA, the CDR3 is TGCGCCAGCAGCCAAGCGCACCGGGGGGAGTTCTGCACCTTC. As protein: CASSQAHRGEFCTF.

The V and J genes are TRBV30 and TRBJ1-1, with 9 bases identical to TRBD1. The V gene's germline CDR1 is GTSNPN and CDR2 SVGIG (reference sequence). After removal of 4 bases from V and 0 bases from J, the junction contained 6 bases not matched to a gene. The CDR3 extends over 15 amino acids. This CDR3 is CAWTMTGGLNTEAFF. Here the CDR3 DNA reads TGTGCCTGGACCATGACAGGGGGATTGAACACTGAAGCTTTCTTT.

CDR3 sequence: CASVGATGNTIYF. The CDR3 DNA reads TGTGCCAGCGTGGGGGCTACCGGAAACACCATATATTTT. The chain joins TRBV6-6 to TRBJ1-3; D possibly corresponds to TRBD1 (6 bases). Trimming cost V 8 bases and J 4 bases, with 12 bases left between them. The CDR3 has 13 residues. Germline-derived CDR1 and CDR2 are MNHNY and SVGAGI (reference sequence).

CDR3 sequence reads: CASSYKLGETQYF. As DNA, the CDR3 is TGTGCCAGCAGCTATAAGCTAGGCGAGACCCAGTACTTC. The chain couples TRBV7-9 to TRBJ2-5; D unresolved. The germline V gene has CDR1 SEHNR and CDR2 FQNEAQ (reference sequence). V was clipped by 4 bases and J by 5 bases, with 11 bases between them. CDR3 length equals 13 residues.

This clone was counted a single time. The J gene is TRBJ1-5, the V gene TRBV4-1; TRBD1 matches 7 bases. The CDR3 runs to 16 residues. With V trimmed by 1 base and J by 4 bases, 7 bases remained unmatched. CDR1 is MGHRA and CDR2 is YSYEKL in the germline V gene. The CDR3 DNA reads TGCGCCAGCAGCCAAGGCGGAGGGGGCGTTAATCAGCCCCAGCATTTT. Translating it yields CASSQGGGGVNQPQHF.

J is TRBJ2-1 and V is TRBV9; 8 bases agree with TRBD2. CDR3 length: 19 residues. Germline V gives CDR1 SGDLS, CDR2 YYNGEE. The junction had 18 bases not matched to a gene; V was cut back by 0 bases and J by 7 bases. The CDR3 sequence is CASSVASQGPGGKINEQFF. DNA for the CDR3: TGTGCCAGCAGCGTAGCTAGCCAAGGTCCGGGAGGGAAGATAAATGAGCAGTTCTTC.

V gene TRBV19 combines with J gene TRBJ2-4; D not certain. Looked up from germline, CDR1 is LNHDA and CDR2 is SQIVND (reference sequence). Trimming took 1 base from V and 12 from J, leaving 16 bases between them. The CDR3 runs 14 residues. The CDR3 reads CASSIGRTTPSQYF. DNA of the CDR3: TGTGCCAGTAGTATAGGTCGCACCACGCCCAGTCAGTACTTC.

The V call is TRBV19, the J call TRBJ1-4; D perhaps matches TRBD1 (5 bases). There are 15 residues in the CDR3. The ends were cut back, 5 bases at V and 7 bases at J, with 17 bases in the middle. CDR1 and CDR2 from the germline V gene are LNHDA and SQIVND (reference sequence). CDR3 nucleotides: TGTGCCAGTAGTTCTCAGGGTTCCTACCGTGAAAAACTGTTTTTT. The encoded protein is CASSSQGSYREKLFF.